The 18 T cell receptor beta chains given below trace back to one sample, sequenced in a study of blood T cell repertoires in COVID-19. Some clones are missing from TCRdb's copy, which holds only in-frame ones; the method was immunoSEQ multiplex PCR. The sample has about 280,000 clones, roughly 88% seen once. Input material: peripheral blood. The receptors come from a man aged 18 to 29 with active or convalescent COVID-19.

The count of this clone is one. V gene TRBV5-6 combines with J gene TRBJ2-7; TRBD1 aligns across 10 bases. The CDR3 length is 16 residues. CDR1 SGHDT and CDR2 YYEEEE come from the germline V gene. J was trimmed by 5 bases and V by 0 bases; bases with no gene match: 8. This chain's CDR3 is CASSLEGTGERNEQYF. As DNA, the CDR3 is TGTGCCAGCAGCTTGGAGGGGACAGGGGAGAGGAACGAGCAGTACTTC.

This clone was seen just once. The CDR3, as DNA: TGTGCCAGCAGCCAAGCAATATTCATCTCGGGACAGGGTGTCCTCTCTGGAAACACCATATATTTT. This encodes CASSQAIFISGQGVLSGNTIYF. The chain recombines TRBV3-1 (or the pseudogene TRBV3-2) with TRBJ1-3; 9 bases are a match to TRBD1. The CDR3 contains 22 residues. Trimming removed 1 base from V and 0 bases from J; junction bases left unmatched: 19. The germline CDR1 and CDR2 sequences are LGHDT and YNNKEL (reference sequence).

The J gene is TRBJ2-7, the V gene TRBV6-5, with 7 positions matching TRBD1. Per the germline V gene, CDR1 is MNHEY and CDR2 is SVGAGI. The CDR3 spans 14 residues. V trimming: 0 bases; J trimming: 5 bases; junction bases outside the gene matches: 4. Here the CDR3 reads CASSYSSGGNEQYF. CDR3 bases: TGTGCCAGCAGTTACTCATCAGGGGGTAACGAGCAGTACTTC.

The chain couples TRBV9 to TRBJ2-7; 8 nucleotides agree with TRBD2. Looked up from germline, CDR1 is SGDLS and CDR2 is YYNGEE. With 3 bases clipped from V and 5 bases from J, the junction kept 7 bases outside the gene matches. There are 14 residues in the CDR3. The CDR3 reads CASSAGGATHEQYF. The CDR3 coding sequence is TGTGCCAGCAGCGCCGGGGGGGCCACCCACGAGCAGTACTTC.

The J gene is TRBJ1-2, the V gene TRBV25-1; a weak D match, TRBD1 (5 bases). V gave up 3 bases and J gave up 7 bases, with 24 bases separating them. This CDR3 is built from 17 residues. Germline CDR1 and CDR2: MGHDK and SYGVNS. The CDR3 loop reads CASSEIDGRGELFGYTF. CDR3 nucleotides: TGTGCCAGCAGTGAGATTGATGGGCGGGGGGAACTTTTTGGCTACACCTTC.

The chain recombines TRBV4-1 with TRBJ2-7; D is unresolved. The length of the CDR3 is 14 residues. CDR1 is MGHRA, CDR2 YSYEKL, per germline. V was cut by 0 bases and J by 3 bases, with 9 bases left in between. In DNA, the CDR3 is TGCGCCAGCAGCCAAGATCAACTCTACTACGAGCAGTACTTC. As protein: CASSQDQLYYEQYF.

The J gene is TRBJ2-7, the V gene TRBV25-1; the D is unclear. With 4 bases removed from V and 3 bases from J, the gap between germline ends came to 10 bases. Germline V gives CDR1 MGHDK, CDR2 SYGVNS. The CDR3 loop spans 13 amino acids. The CDR3 nucleotides are TGTGCCAGCAGTGGGGCCAGGCTCTACGAGCAGTACTTC. Protein sequence: CASSGARLYEQYF.

Here the CDR3 reads CASSYTGTGDTGELFF. CDR3 DNA sequence: TGTGCCAGCTCATACACCGGGACAGGGGATACCGGGGAGCTGTTTTTT. This chain links TRBV18 with TRBJ2-2; 10 bases are a match to TRBD1. The CDR3 length is 16 residues. V lost 5 bases and J lost 5; bases outside the gene matches: 8. CDR1 is KGHSH, CDR2 LQKENI, per germline.

The chain is built from TRBV11-3 and TRBJ2-3; D may be TRBD1 (5 bases). CDR1 is SGHNT and CDR2 is YENEEA in the germline V gene. The CDR3 has 14 amino acids. Trimming left V 4 bases short and J 5 bases short, with 13 bases between. CDR3 residues: CASSYAGSVDTQYF. The CDR3 coding sequence is TGTGCCAGCAGCTATGCAGGGTCTGTAGATACGCAGTATTTT. Together with reference TRBV11-3 and TRBJ2-3, the CDR3 gives the full variable domain: EAGVVQSPRYKIIEKKQPVAFWCNPISGHNTLYWYLQNLGQGPELLIRYENEEAVDDSQLPKDRFSAERLKGVDSTLKIQPAELGDSAVYLCASSYAGSVDTQYFGPGTRLTVL.

Only a few counts were recorded for this clone. The rearrangement links TRBV6-5 to TRBJ2-2; D might be TRBD2 (6 bases). V was trimmed by 6 bases and J by 3 bases, leaving 11 bases between them. The CDR3 spans 14 residues. Germline-derived CDR1 and CDR2 are MNHEY and SVGAGI. CDR3 protein: CASREGSDTGELFF. Written as DNA, the CDR3 is TGTGCCAGCAGGGAGGGGTCGGACACCGGGGAGCTGTTTTTT.

This rearrangement joins TRBV23-1 to TRBJ2-1, with D possibly TRBD2 on 7 matching bases. TRBV23-1 is sorted into the ORF group, with uncertain function. The CDR3 spans 16 residues. The V gene lost 3 bases and the J gene lost 2 bases, with 14 bases spanning the gap. The CDR3 loop reads CASSHPGGQPYNEQFF. For the CDR3, the DNA is TGCGCCAGCAGTCACCCGGGGGGACAACCCTACAATGAGCAGTTCTTC.

This clone was seen once. The chain carries TRBV4-3 and TRBJ1-1; D is unresolved. The CDR3 length is 15 residues. Germline V gene data show CDR1 as LGHNA and CDR2 as YSLEER. V lost 3 bases, J lost 6 bases, and 17 bases lay in between. CDR3 sequence reads: CASSHAPRMGPEAFF. The CDR3 DNA is TGCGCCAGCAGCCATGCCCCCCGCATGGGCCCTGAAGCTTTCTTT.

The chain couples TRBV20-1 to TRBJ2-7; D call uncertain. Germline values: CDR1 DFQATT, CDR2 SNEGSKA (reference sequence). This CDR3 region has 13 residues. The V end lost 3 bases, the J end lost 0 bases, and 9 bases lay between the germline ends. The CDR3, as DNA: TGCAGTGCTAGTTTGGCTGGCTCCTACGAGCAGTACTTC. This gives the protein CSASLAGSYEQYF.

The chain carries TRBV7-2 and TRBJ1-2; D call uncertain. V lost 2 bases to trimming and J lost 0 bases, with 4 bases between them. CDR1 SGHTA and CDR2 FQGNSA come from the germline V gene. The CDR3 contains 13 residues. CDR3 in amino acids: CASSLRANYGYTF. The CDR3 coding sequence is TGTGCCAGCAGCTTAAGAGCTAACTATGGCTACACCTTC.

The rearrangement links TRBV4-2 to TRBJ1-1; 8 nucleotides align to TRBD1. The germline gives CDR1 LGHNA, CDR2 YNFKEQ. J was trimmed by 3 bases and V by 3 bases; bases with no gene match: 21. The CDR3 is 20 residues long. CDR3 protein: CASSQDPEGQAYLRHTEAFF. DNA of the CDR3: TGTGCCAGCAGCCAGGACCCAGAGGGACAGGCGTACTTAAGGCACACTGAAGCTTTCTTT.

The rearrangement links TRBV7-6 to TRBJ2-3; weak D call: TRBD2 (5 bases). This CDR3 comprises 17 residues. CDR1 and CDR2 (germline): SGHVS, FNYEAQ. V was trimmed by 2 bases and J by 0 bases, leaving 15 bases between them. The CDR3 nucleotides read TGTGCCAGCAGCTTATTCAGGCGAGGGTCTAGCACAGATACGCAGTATTTT. It is translated as CASSLFRRGSSTDTQYF.

The CDR3 loop is CASSLSGGPEAFF. The CDR3 DNA is TGTGCCAGCAGTTTATCAGGGGGACCTGAAGCTTTCTTT. The chain employs TRBV27 and TRBJ1-1, with a weak D call TRBD1 (6 bases). The germline CDR1 and CDR2 sequences are MNHEY and SMNVEV (reference sequence). The CDR3 is 13 amino acids. Trimming stripped 0 bases from V and 6 bases from J, with 8 bases between.

CDR3 in DNA: TGTGCCAGCAGCCAAAGACAGGGGGCTAATACTAATGAAAAACTGTTTTTT. Residues: CASSQRQGANTNEKLFF. The chain is built from TRBV7-9 and TRBJ1-4; TRBD1 matches at 10 bases. Germline-derived CDR1 and CDR2 are SEHNR and FQNEAQ (reference sequence). With 5 bases clipped from V and 2 bases from J, the junction kept 8 bases outside the gene matches. CDR3 length: 17 residues.